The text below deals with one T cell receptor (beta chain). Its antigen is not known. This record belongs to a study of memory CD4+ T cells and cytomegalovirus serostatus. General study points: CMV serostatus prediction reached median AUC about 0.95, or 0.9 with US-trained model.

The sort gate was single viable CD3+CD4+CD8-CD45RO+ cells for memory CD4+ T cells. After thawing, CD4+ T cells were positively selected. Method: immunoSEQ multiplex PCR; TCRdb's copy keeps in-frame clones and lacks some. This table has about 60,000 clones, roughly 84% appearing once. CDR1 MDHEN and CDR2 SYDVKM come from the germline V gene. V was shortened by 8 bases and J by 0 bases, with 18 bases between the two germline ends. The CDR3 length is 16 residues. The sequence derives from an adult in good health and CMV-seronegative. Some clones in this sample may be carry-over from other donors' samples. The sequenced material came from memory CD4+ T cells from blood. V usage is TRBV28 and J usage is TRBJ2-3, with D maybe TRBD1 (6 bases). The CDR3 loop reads CASPDRAGVSTDTQYF. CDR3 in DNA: TGTGCCAGCCCCGACCGGGCAGGGGTTAGCACAGATACGCAGTATTTT.